A single sample is the source of the 21 T cell receptor beta chains below, sequenced in a study of somatic mutations in cytotoxic T cells in rheumatoid arthritis. Clones were sequenced by immunoSEQ multiplex PCR, and TCRdb holds only the in-frame ones, with some missing. The table shows roughly 9,000 clones, with roughly 76% occurring only once. The sequencing sample was made of CD8+ T cells sorted from blood. These receptors were obtained from a woman aged 45-65 years in good health.

J is TRBJ1-1 and V is TRBV5-8, with 9 positions matching TRBD1. Germline loops: CDR1 SGHTS, CDR2 YDEGEE. The CDR3 is made up of 18 amino acids. V was clipped by 0 bases and J by 3 bases; unmatched bases: 12. This chain's CDR3 is CASSLVNRGLVVDTEAFF. CDR3 nucleotide sequence: TGTGCCAGCAGCTTGGTGAACAGGGGGCTTGTTGTGGACACTGAAGCTTTCTTT.

The chain combines TRBV4-1 with TRBJ1-1, with a weak D call TRBD1 (6 bases). V lost 0 bases to trimming and J lost 4 bases, with 24 bases between them. Germline V CDR1 and CDR2: MGHRA, YSYEKL. The CDR3 length is 19 residues. The CDR3 coding sequence is TGCGCCAGCAGCCAAGAAGCCCAACGTTTCAGGGGCGAGAGCACTGAAGCTTTCTTT. This gives the protein CASSQEAQRFRGESTEAFF.

V usage is TRBV9 and J usage is TRBJ1-5; tentatively, D is TRBD1 (6 bases). Looked up from germline, CDR1 is SGDLS and CDR2 is YYNGEE. V was cut by 4 bases and J by 1 base, with 12 bases left in between. There are 15 residues in the CDR3. The CDR3, as DNA: TGTGCCAGCAGCTCAGGGGTGGGGAGCAATCAGCCCCAGCATTTT. Translated, it gives CASSSGVGSNQPQHF.

The chain combines TRBV2 with TRBJ2-3; 14 bases map to TRBD2. Germline V CDR1 and CDR2: SNHLY, FYNNEI. There are 13 residues in the CDR3. V lost 6 bases and J lost 13; bases outside the gene matches: 6. The chain's CDR3 is CASRPTSGGAEYF. The CDR3, as DNA: TGTGCCAGCAGACCGACTAGCGGGGGGGCCGAGTATTTT.

The chain combines TRBV28 with TRBJ2-5, with D unclear. The germline V and J ends were trimmed by 5 bases and 3 bases, with 16 bases remaining between them. The CDR3 runs 15 residues. Looked up from germline, CDR1 is MDHEN and CDR2 is SYDVKM. The CDR3 is CASSVLSLGEETQYF. In nucleotides, the CDR3 is TGTGCCAGCAGTGTCCTCTCGCTAGGAGAAGAGACCCAGTACTTC.

This clone was observed a handful of times. The V and J genes are TRBV4-1 and TRBJ2-7; D not certain. V was shortened by 6 bases and J by 1 base, with 7 bases between the two germline ends. CDR1 and CDR2 (germline): MGHRA, YSYEKL. CDR3 length equals 12 residues. The CDR3 nucleotides are TGCGCCAGCAGTTCCTTATCCTACGAGCAGTACTTC. Translating it yields CASSSLSYEQYF.

The V and J genes are TRBV21-1 and TRBJ1-5; the table's D call, TRBD1, was not checked against the DNA. TRBV21-1 is listed as a pseudogene. The CDR3 spans 15 residues. The CDR3 sequence is CASSNGTGCDQPQHF. CDR3 DNA sequence: TGTGCCAGCAGCAATGGGACAGGGTGTGATCAGCCCCAGCATTTT.

In nucleotides, the CDR3 is TGCGCCAGCGGAGGACAGGGGGCTTCCTATGGCTACACCTTC. Translating gives CASGGQGASYGYTF. The chain is built from TRBV4-1 and TRBJ1-2, with 11 bases fitting TRBD1. Losses at the gene ends were 8 bases for V and 4 bases for J; bases not matched to a gene: 6. Germline loops: CDR1 MGHRA, CDR2 YSYEKL. The CDR3 has 14 residues.

This sequence joins TRBV7-9 and TRBJ2-1; no reliable D call. CDR3 size: 15 residues. Germline CDR1 and CDR2: SEHNR and FQNEAQ (reference sequence). V lost 5 bases and J 3 bases, leaving 14 bases between the germline ends. CDR3 sequence reads: CASSPPGPNYNEQFF. DNA for the CDR3: TGTGCCAGCAGCCCCCCGGGTCCGAACTACAATGAGCAGTTCTTC.

To note about this clone: Other DNA sequences from this sample encode an identical CDR3 as well. The genes are TRBV29-1 and TRBJ2-1; D possibly corresponds to TRBD1 (6 bases). The CDR3 sequence is 13 residues long. Per germline, CDR1 SQVTM and CDR2 ANQGSEA. V gave up 4 bases and J gave up 5 bases, with 12 bases separating them. For the CDR3, the DNA is TGCAGCGTTGGGCAGGGGCCGGACAATGAGCAGTTCTTC. Translating it yields CSVGQGPDNEQFF.

The chain joins TRBV7-3 to TRBJ2-3; no reliable D call. Germline V gene data show CDR1 as SGHTA and CDR2 as FQGTGA. The CDR3 spans 15 residues. The germline V and J ends were trimmed by 6 bases and 0 bases, with 13 bases remaining between them. The CDR3 region has the DNA TGTGCCAGCAGTTTAGGGTTGACTAGCACAGATACGCAGTATTTT. Protein: CASSLGLTSTDTQYF.

This chain joins TRBV5-6 and TRBJ2-1; TRBD2 agrees at 12 bases. Germline loops: CDR1 SGHDT, CDR2 YYEEEE. J lost 11 bases, V lost 0 bases, and 3 bases had no gene match. CDR3 size: 14 residues. The CDR3 DNA is TGTGCCAGCAGCTTGGGTACTAGCGGGGGGAAGCAGTTCTTC. Encoded protein: CASSLGTSGGKQFF.

V is TRBV28 and J is TRBJ2-7; 11 bases agree with TRBD1. This CDR3 comprises 14 residues. The trim removed 4 bases at V and 2 bases at J, leaving 1 base unmatched. The V gene's germline CDR1 is MDHEN and CDR2 SYDVKM. The CDR3 spells CASSSGQGAYEQYF. CDR3 nucleotides: TGTGCCAGCAGTTCGGGACAGGGGGCCTACGAGCAGTACTTC.

The V call is TRBV19, the J call TRBJ2-7; TRBD1 is a possible D gene (5 bases). The ends were cut back, 8 bases at V and 7 bases at J, with 12 bases in the middle. The CDR3 extends over 11 amino acids. Germline V gene data show CDR1 as LNHDA and CDR2 as SQIVND (reference sequence). CDR3 region: CASGQGLEQYF. The CDR3 region has the DNA TGTGCCAGTGGGCAGGGCCTGGAGCAGTACTTC.

The chain employs TRBV11-2 and TRBJ2-3; weak D call: TRBD2 (7 bases). The CDR3 sequence is 17 residues long. Per the germline V gene, CDR1 is SGHAT and CDR2 is FQNNGV. V lost 4 bases and J 0 bases, leaving 17 bases between the germline ends. The CDR3 sequence: CASSSFPGGASTDTQYF. The CDR3 DNA sequence: TGTGCCAGCAGCTCCTTCCCTGGGGGGGCTAGCACAGATACGCAGTATTTT.

The V call is TRBV19, the J call TRBJ2-7, with D possibly TRBD1 on 5 matching bases. The CDR3 is 13 amino acids. V was clipped by 3 bases and J by 0 bases, with 6 bases between them. CDR1 is LNHDA and CDR2 is SQIVND in the germline V gene (reference sequence). In nucleotides, the CDR3 is TGTGCCAGTAGTATCGACAGCTCCTACGAGCAGTACTTC. Translating it yields CASSIDSSYEQYF.

As concerns this clone: The same CDR3 also results from other DNA sequences found in this sample. The chain recombines TRBV11-3 with TRBJ2-7; D perhaps matches TRBD2 (7 bases). This CDR3 contains 13 residues. Trimming took 5 bases from V and 6 from J, leaving 14 bases between them. Germline loops: CDR1 SGHNT, CDR2 YENEEA. The CDR3: CASSPRGGVEQYF. The CDR3 bases are TGTGCCAGCAGCCCCCGAGGGGGGGTCGAGCAGTACTTC.

As DNA, the CDR3 is TGTGCCAGCAGTTACGGGTTGGGTCAGCCCCAGCATTTT. Residues: CASSYGLGQPQHF. This rearrangement joins TRBV27 to TRBJ1-5; D call uncertain. Germline V lookup: CDR1 MNHEY, CDR2 SMNVEV (reference sequence). Trimming removed 4 bases from V and 6 bases from J, with 10 bases in between. The CDR3 length is 13 residues.

The chain recombines TRBV6-5 with TRBJ1-2, with 8 bases matching TRBD1. This CDR3 is 14 amino acids long. Trimming at V came to 6 bases and at J to 1 base, leaving 4 bases not matched to a gene. Per germline, CDR1 MNHEY and CDR2 SVGAGI. CDR3 nucleotide sequence: TGTGCCAGCAGCGAAACAGGGGGTAACTATGGCTACACCTTC. Translation gives CASSETGGNYGYTF.

This chain connects TRBV5-4 to TRBJ2-3; D perhaps matches TRBD2 (6 bases). Trimming took off 1 base at V and 4 bases at J, with 13 bases between the two ends. The CDR3 has 15 residues. Germline V gives CDR1 SGHNT, CDR2 YYREEE (reference sequence). The CDR3 sequence: CASSLTGVEADTQYF. The CDR3 region has the DNA TGTGCCAGCAGCTTGACGGGGGTTGAGGCAGATACGCAGTATTTT.

In DNA, the CDR3 is TGTGCCAGCAGTGCCACCGGGACAAGTTACGAGCAGTACTTC. Its translation is CASSATGTSYEQYF. This rearrangement joins TRBV27 to TRBJ2-7; tentatively, D is TRBD1 (6 bases). CDR1 and CDR2 from the germline V gene are MNHEY and SMNVEV (reference sequence). V dropped 5 bases and J dropped 4 bases, with 15 bases sitting between them. The CDR3 has 14 amino acids.